A selection of T cell receptor beta chains follows, all from one sample in a study of T cell repertoires in cytomegalovirus infection. TCRdb reprocessed the reads via MiXCR and lists one record per CDR3 protein. The sample has around 100,000 distinct CDR3 sequences; around 10% are singletons. These receptors lack a known antigen. Sequenced sample: PBMCs, sequenced either directly or after in vitro stimulation (not recorded which). These receptors were taken from a human donor in good health (CMV status not recorded). Some clones in this sample may be carry-over from other donors' samples. The CDR3 runs from the conserved cysteine through the conserved F or W. D genes are given only for firm matches. Size is omitted from some rows. Given values are once, few, many or a class for expanded clones.

d_gene: TRBD2
abundance: few
v_gene: TRBV20-1
j_gene: TRBJ2-1
CDR3nt: TGCAGTGCTACCCTATCTAGCGGCTCCTACAATGAGCAGTTCTTC
CDR3aa: CSATLSSGSYNEQFF

d_gene: NA
abundance: few
v_gene: TRBV5-1
j_gene: TRBJ2-5
CDR3nt: TGCGCCAGCAGCCCCTCGGGTCCGGAGGGGACCCAGTACTTC
CDR3aa: CASSPSGPEGTQYF

d_gene: TRBD2
abundance: many
v_gene: TRBV6-1
j_gene: TRBJ2-2
CDR3nt: TGTGCCAGCAATGAAGTAGTAAGAACTAGCGGGAGCCACGCGAACACCGGGGAGCTGTTTTTT
CDR3aa: CASNEVVRTSGSHANTGELFF

d_gene: NA
abundance: few
v_gene: TRBV12-3/TRBV12-4
j_gene: TRBJ2-3
CDR3nt: TGTGCCAGCAGCCCATCACACACAGATACGCAGTATTTT
CDR3aa: CASSPSHTDTQYF

d_gene: NA
abundance: many
v_gene: TRBV7-9
j_gene: TRBJ2-5
CDR3nt: TGTGCCAGCAGCTTAGGCGACGTTAACCAAGAGACCCAGTACTTC
CDR3aa: CASSLGDVNQETQYF

d_gene: TRBD1
abundance: many
v_gene: TRBV11-2
j_gene: TRBJ1-2
CDR3nt: TGTGCCAGCAGCTTACTGGACAGGAACTATGGCTACACCTTC
CDR3aa: CASSLLDRNYGYTF

d_gene: NA
abundance: NA
v_gene: TRBV6-2/TRBV6-3
j_gene: TRBJ2-2
CDR3nt: TGTGCCAGCAGTTACGTCCAGGGGGAGGTAACCGGGGAGCTGTTTTTT
CDR3aa: CASSYVQGEVTGELFF

d_gene: TRBD1
abundance: few
v_gene: TRBV29-1
j_gene: TRBJ2-1
CDR3nt: TGCAGCACACCCGCTCCGGGCAGGGGGTCAGTTAATGAGCAGTTCTTC
CDR3aa: CSTPAPGRGSVNEQFF

d_gene: NA
abundance: NA
v_gene: TRBV29-1
j_gene: TRBJ2-1
CDR3nt: TGCAGCGTTGAAGCGGGAGTAAGGGTCTACAATGAGCAGTTCTTC
CDR3aa: CSVEAGVRVYNEQFF

d_gene: NA
abundance: NA
v_gene: TRBV12-3/TRBV12-4
j_gene: TRBJ1-5
CDR3nt: TGTGCCAGCAGTACCTTAGAAAGGGCGGATCAGCCCCAGCATTTT
CDR3aa: CASSTLERADQPQHF

d_gene: TRBD2
abundance: many
v_gene: TRBV7-2
j_gene: TRBJ2-3
CDR3nt: TGTGCCAGCAGCTTAGCGGGAGGGCCTTCAGATACGCAGTATTTT
CDR3aa: CASSLAGGPSDTQYF

d_gene: NA
abundance: NA
v_gene: TRBV12-3/TRBV12-4
j_gene: TRBJ2-1
CDR3nt: TGTGCCAGCACCTTTTTGGGCTACAATGAGCAGTTCTTC
CDR3aa: CASTFLGYNEQFF

d_gene: NA
abundance: NA
v_gene: TRBV7-9
j_gene: TRBJ1-6
CDR3nt: TGTGCCAGCAGCACTGACAGACGGGACTATAATTCACCCCTCCACTTT
CDR3aa: CASSTDRRDYNSPLHF

d_gene: NA
abundance: many
v_gene: TRBV6-2/TRBV6-3
j_gene: TRBJ2-3
CDR3nt: TGTGCCAGCAGTTACCCGGACCCGGTCCCCTCTTACACAGATACGCAGTATTTT
CDR3aa: CASSYPDPVPSYTDTQYF

d_gene: TRBD1
abundance: few
v_gene: TRBV23-1
j_gene: TRBJ1-5
CDR3nt: TGCGCCAGCAGTGGAGGGGACAGGGAAAAAGGCCAGCCCCAGCATTTT
CDR3aa: CASSGGDREKGQPQHF

d_gene: NA
abundance: NA
v_gene: TRBV6-2/TRBV6-3
j_gene: TRBJ2-5
CDR3nt: TGTGCCAGCAACCCTGAACAATTTGGAGAGACCCAGTACTTC
CDR3aa: CASNPEQFGETQYF

d_gene: NA
abundance: NA
v_gene: TRBV6-5
j_gene: TRBJ1-1
CDR3nt: TGTGCCAGCAGTACGGGCCTGAACACTGAAGCTTTCTTT
CDR3aa: CASSTGLNTEAFF

d_gene: TRBD2
abundance: few
v_gene: TRBV20-1
j_gene: TRBJ2-4
CDR3nt: TGCAGTGCTAGAGGAACCAGCGGGAGGGCCGACAAAAACATTCAGTACTTC
CDR3aa: CSARGTSGRADKNIQYF

d_gene: TRBD1
abundance: few
v_gene: TRBV5-4
j_gene: TRBJ1-6
CDR3nt: TGTGCCAGCAGCTTCTCGGACAGGGGGTACACCCATAATTCACCCCTCCACTTT
CDR3aa: CASSFSDRGYTHNSPLHF

d_gene: NA
abundance: few
v_gene: TRBV11-1
j_gene: TRBJ2-2
CDR3nt: TGTGCCAGCAGCTTCTATAGGGCTGACGTCGCCGGGGAGCTGTTTTTT
CDR3aa: CASSFYRADVAGELFF

d_gene: NA
abundance: few
v_gene: TRBV7-2
j_gene: TRBJ1-5
CDR3nt: TGTGCCAGCAGCTCGAGGGCCGAGACTAGCAATCAGCCCCAGCATTTT
CDR3aa: CASSSRAETSNQPQHF

d_gene: NA
abundance: NA
v_gene: TRBV11-2
j_gene: TRBJ1-1
CDR3nt: TGTGCCAGCAGCTTAGGCGTAGGGTTGAGGACTGAAGCTTTCTTT
CDR3aa: CASSLGVGLRTEAFF

d_gene: NA
abundance: many
v_gene: TRBV2
j_gene: TRBJ2-1
CDR3nt: TGTGCCAGCAGGGACTTCTACAATGAGCAGTTCTTC
CDR3aa: CASRDFYNEQFF

d_gene: NA
abundance: NA
v_gene: TRBV6-4
j_gene: TRBJ2-1
CDR3nt: TGTGCCAGCAGTGACTCGGACAACAATGAGCAGTTCTTC
CDR3aa: CASSDSDNNEQFF

d_gene: TRBD2
abundance: many
v_gene: TRBV7-8
j_gene: TRBJ2-3
CDR3nt: TGTGCCAGCAGCCCGCTAGCTAGCGGGACCAGCACAGATACGCAGTATTTT
CDR3aa: CASSPLASGTSTDTQYF

d_gene: NA
abundance: few
v_gene: TRBV18
j_gene: TRBJ1-2
CDR3nt: TGTGCCAGCTCACCATCGAACCCAGGGGTTACCACCTTC
CDR3aa: CASSPSNPGVTTF

d_gene: TRBD2
abundance: many
v_gene: TRBV7-2
j_gene: TRBJ2-1
CDR3nt: TGTGCCAGCAGCTTATCTAGCGGCAATGAGCAGTTCTTC
CDR3aa: CASSLSSGNEQFF